The 8 T cell receptor beta chains in this list originate from one sample, sequenced in a study of siplizumab effects on memory and regulatory T cells. Using immunoSEQ multiplex PCR, the repertoire was profiled, and TCRdb retains in-frame clones only, with some absent. The repertoire has over 100,000 clones, 93% of them found once; the top ten carry roughly 0.15%. The sequenced sample was non-Treg CD4+ T cells sorted from blood. These receptors originate from a human donor in good health.

This chain links TRBV30 with TRBJ1-4; 8 positions match TRBD1. V shed 8 bases and J 5 bases; nucleotides not matched to a gene: 4. The V gene's germline CDR1 is GTSNPN and CDR2 SVGIG (reference sequence). This CDR3 has 12 residues. CDR3 sequence: CARQGRNEKLFF. The CDR3 DNA sequence: TGTGCCAGACAGGGGAGGAATGAAAAACTGTTTTTT.

The chain recombines TRBV30 with TRBJ2-5, with D possibly TRBD1 on 5 matching bases. Germline lookup yields CDR1 GTSNPN and CDR2 SVGIG (reference sequence). The CDR3 has 14 amino acids. Trimming took off 0 bases at V and 5 bases at J, with 13 bases between the two ends. DNA for the CDR3: TGTGCCTGGAGTGTTACATGGCAGGGTGAGACCCAGTACTTC. This encodes CAWSVTWQGETQYF.

The chain couples TRBV7-2 to TRBJ2-7; TRBD2 matches 8 bases. J was trimmed by 1 base and V by 1 base; bases with no gene match: 3. Looked up from germline, CDR1 is SGHTA and CDR2 is FQGNSA. This CDR3 comprises 15 residues. CDR3 nucleotide sequence: TGTGCCAGCAGCTTAGTGGCTAGCGGGTCCTACGAGCAGTACTTC. This encodes CASSLVASGSYEQYF.

The rearrangement links TRBV5-6 to TRBJ2-7, with 9 bases lining up with TRBD1. The CDR3 has 15 residues. Germline V gene lookup returns CDR1 SGHDT and CDR2 YYEEEE. V was pared by 4 bases and J by 4 bases, with 9 bases of the junction left unmatched. This CDR3 is CASSPDRGGSYEQYF. CDR3 bases: TGTGCCAGCAGCCCGGACAGGGGAGGTTCTTACGAGCAGTACTTC.

The chain uses TRBV18 and TRBJ1-2; D not certain. Looked up from germline, CDR1 is KGHSH and CDR2 is LQKENI. The CDR3 totals 14 residues. V gave up 2 bases and J gave up 0 bases, with 7 bases separating them. Here the CDR3 reads CASSPSLANYGYTF. CDR3 bases: TGTGCCAGCTCACCAAGCCTCGCTAACTATGGCTACACCTTC.

The CDR3 loop is CASSPGGPYNEQFF. As DNA, the CDR3 is TGTGCCAGCAGCCCGGGGGGCCCCTACAATGAGCAGTTCTTC. This sequence joins TRBV7-7 and TRBJ2-1, with TRBD2 as a possible D gene (7 bases). The ends were cut back, 5 bases at V and 2 bases at J, with 10 bases in the middle. Germline V lookup: CDR1 SSHAT, CDR2 FNYEAQ (reference sequence). This CDR3 spans 14 amino acids.

The chain has TRBV4-2 and TRBJ2-2; 9 nucleotides align to TRBD2. The CDR3 has 16 residues. V lost 4 bases, J lost 2 bases, and 5 bases stayed unmatched. Looked up from germline, CDR1 is LGHNA and CDR2 is YNFKEQ. The DNA for the CDR3 is TGTGCCAGCAGCCCCGAGCGGGGGGCTAACACCGGGGAGCTGTTTTTT. This gives the protein CASSPERGANTGELFF.

This chain uses TRBV7-9 with TRBJ1-1, with TRBD1 matching 10 bases. J lost 4 bases, V lost 1 base, and 9 bases had no gene match. Germline values: CDR1 SEHNR, CDR2 FQNEAQ (reference sequence). The CDR3 consists of 17 residues. CDR3 nucleotides: TGTGCCAGCAGCTTAGTTGGGATTAGGGACAGGGGCACTGAAGCTTTCTTT. It codes for CASSLVGIRDRGTEAFF.